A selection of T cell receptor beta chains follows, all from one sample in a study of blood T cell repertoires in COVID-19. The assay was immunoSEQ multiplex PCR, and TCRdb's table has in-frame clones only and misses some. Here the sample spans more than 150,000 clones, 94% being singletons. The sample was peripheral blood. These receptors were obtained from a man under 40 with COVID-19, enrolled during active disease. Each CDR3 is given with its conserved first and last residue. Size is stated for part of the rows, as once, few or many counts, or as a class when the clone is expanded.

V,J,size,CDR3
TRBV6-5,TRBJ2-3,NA,CASSPRGASTDTQYF
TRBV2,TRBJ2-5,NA,CASNKGLAAQETQYF
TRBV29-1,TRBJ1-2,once,CSVEAGGQGFGGYTF
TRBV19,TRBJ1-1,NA,CASSIPLQGNTEAFF
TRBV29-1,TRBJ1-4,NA,CSVVSTDEKLFF
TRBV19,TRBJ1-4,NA,CASSPQGNGHEKLFF
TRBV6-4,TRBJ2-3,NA,CASSESTGLDTQYF
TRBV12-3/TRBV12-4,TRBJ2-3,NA,CASRLTDTQYF
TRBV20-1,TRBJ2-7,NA,CSASATSGGVYEQYF
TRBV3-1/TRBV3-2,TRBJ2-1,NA,CASSQDSSWGEQFF
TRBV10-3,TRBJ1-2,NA,CAISEGGGVYGYTF
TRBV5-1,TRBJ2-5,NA,CASSLEGLSAETQYF
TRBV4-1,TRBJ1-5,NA,CASSQGHYNQPQHF
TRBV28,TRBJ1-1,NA,CASRPTQKNTEAFF
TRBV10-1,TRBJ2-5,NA,CASSAGQVETQYF
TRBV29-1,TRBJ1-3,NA,CGARDSLSGNTIYF
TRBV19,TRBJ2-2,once,CASSNGQGKTGELFF
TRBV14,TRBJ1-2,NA,CASSQVQGNYGYTF
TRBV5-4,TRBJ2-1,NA,CASSPGAGAGNEQFF
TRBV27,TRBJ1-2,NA,CASSYGPGHFNYGYTF
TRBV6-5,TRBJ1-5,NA,CASSYGRGLQPQHF
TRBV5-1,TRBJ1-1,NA,CASSTTDTNTEAFF
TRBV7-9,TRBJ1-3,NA,CASFFHSGNTIYF
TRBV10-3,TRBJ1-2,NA,CAISEPTGEDYGYTF
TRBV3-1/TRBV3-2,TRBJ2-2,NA,CASSQGSGDTGELFF
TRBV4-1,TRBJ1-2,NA,CASSPDRVYGYTF
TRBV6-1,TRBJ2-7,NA,CASSERGYYHEQYF
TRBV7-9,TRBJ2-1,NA,CASSVRSGQGTYNEQFF
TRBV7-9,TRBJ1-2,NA,CASSTDGLANYGYTF
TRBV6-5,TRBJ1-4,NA,CASSYSQGRLVKLFF
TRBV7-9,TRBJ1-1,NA,CASSPNPGTLNTEAFF
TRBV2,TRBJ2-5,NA,CASTSVEETQYF
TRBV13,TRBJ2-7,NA,CASSLSGSSYEQYF
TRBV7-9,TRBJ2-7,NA,CASSSQVAHEQYF
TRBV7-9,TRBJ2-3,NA,CASYRPGTSGGSSQYF
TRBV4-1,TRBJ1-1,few,CASSQDIGNTEAFF
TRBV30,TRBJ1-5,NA,CAWTSGTGGNQPQHF
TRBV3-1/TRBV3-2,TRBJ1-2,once,CASSPRTGSYGYTF
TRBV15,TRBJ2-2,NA,CATSSSYTGELFF
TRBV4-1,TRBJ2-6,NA,CASSQVSSGANVLTF
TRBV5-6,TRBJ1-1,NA,CASSLPGSEAFF
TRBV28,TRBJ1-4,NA,CASSTAATNEKLFF
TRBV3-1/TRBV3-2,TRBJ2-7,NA,CASSSPGTGPYEQYF
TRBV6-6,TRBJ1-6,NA,CASRDTGGRDNSPLHF
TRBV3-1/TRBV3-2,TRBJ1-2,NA,CASSQDGTGLGGYTF